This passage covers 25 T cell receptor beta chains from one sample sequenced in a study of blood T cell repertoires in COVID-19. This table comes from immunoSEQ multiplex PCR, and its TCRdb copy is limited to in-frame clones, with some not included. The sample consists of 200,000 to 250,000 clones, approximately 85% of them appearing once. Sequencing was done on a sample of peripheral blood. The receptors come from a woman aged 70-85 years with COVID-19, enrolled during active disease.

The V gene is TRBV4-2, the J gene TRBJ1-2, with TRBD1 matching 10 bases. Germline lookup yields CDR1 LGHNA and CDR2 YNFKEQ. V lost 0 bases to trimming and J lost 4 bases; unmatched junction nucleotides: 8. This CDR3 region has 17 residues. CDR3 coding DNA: TGTGCCAGCAGCCAAGAATGGAGACAGGGGGCCCCCTATGGCTACACCTTC. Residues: CASSQEWRQGAPYGYTF.

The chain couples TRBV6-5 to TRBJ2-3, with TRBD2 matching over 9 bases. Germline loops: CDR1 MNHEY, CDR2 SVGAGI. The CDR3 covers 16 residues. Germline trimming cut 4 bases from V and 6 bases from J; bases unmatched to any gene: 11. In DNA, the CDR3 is TGTGCCAGCAGTTCTCACTTTGGGGCGGGAGGGGATACGCAGTATTTT. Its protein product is CASSSHFGAGGDTQYF.

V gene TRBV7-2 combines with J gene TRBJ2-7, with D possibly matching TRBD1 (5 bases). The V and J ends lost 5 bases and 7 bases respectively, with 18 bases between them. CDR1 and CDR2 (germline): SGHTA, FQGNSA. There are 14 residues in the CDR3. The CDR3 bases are TGTGCCAGCAGCCCCCAGCTTGGGGCGCGGGAGCAGTACTTC. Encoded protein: CASSPQLGAREQYF.

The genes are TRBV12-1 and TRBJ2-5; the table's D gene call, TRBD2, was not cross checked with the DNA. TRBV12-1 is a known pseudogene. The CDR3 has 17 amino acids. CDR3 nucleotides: TGTGCCAGCAGCTCTAAGGGACTAGCGGGAGGTAAAGAGACCCAGTACTTC. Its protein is CASSSKGLAGGKETQYF.

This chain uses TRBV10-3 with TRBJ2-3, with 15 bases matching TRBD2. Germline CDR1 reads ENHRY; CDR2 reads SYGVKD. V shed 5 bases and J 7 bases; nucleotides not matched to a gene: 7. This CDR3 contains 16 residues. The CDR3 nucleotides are TGTGCCATCAGTTTTGGGACTAGCGGGGGGATTAATACGCAGTATTTT. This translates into CAISFGTSGGINTQYF.

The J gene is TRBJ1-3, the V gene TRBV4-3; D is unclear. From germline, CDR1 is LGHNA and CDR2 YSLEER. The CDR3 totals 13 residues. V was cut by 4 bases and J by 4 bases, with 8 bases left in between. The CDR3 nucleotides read TGCGCCAGCAGCCCCTGGAGCGGAAACACCATATATTTT. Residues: CASSPWSGNTIYF.

The CDR3 region is CASSTSLSGNTIYF. The CDR3 DNA sequence: TGCGCCAGCAGCACTAGTCTCTCTGGAAACACCATATATTTT. This rearrangement joins TRBV4-1 to TRBJ1-3; D not resolved. Trimming took off 5 bases at V and 0 bases at J, with 8 bases between the two ends. The length of the CDR3 is 14 residues. Germline V gene sequence: CDR1 MGHRA, CDR2 YSYEKL.

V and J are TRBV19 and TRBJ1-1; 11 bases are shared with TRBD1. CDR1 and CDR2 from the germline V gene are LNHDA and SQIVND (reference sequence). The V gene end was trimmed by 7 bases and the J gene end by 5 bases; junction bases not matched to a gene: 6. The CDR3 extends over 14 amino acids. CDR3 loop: CASTWDRGGTEAFF. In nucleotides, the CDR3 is TGTGCCAGTACCTGGGACAGGGGGGGTACTGAAGCTTTCTTT.

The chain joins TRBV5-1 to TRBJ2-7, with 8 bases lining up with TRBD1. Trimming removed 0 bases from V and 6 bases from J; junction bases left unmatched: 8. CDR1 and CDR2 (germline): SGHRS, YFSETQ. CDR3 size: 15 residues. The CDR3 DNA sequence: TGCGCCAGCAGCTTGGGTCCGGGACAGGCAAGCGAGCAGTACTTC. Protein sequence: CASSLGPGQASEQYF.

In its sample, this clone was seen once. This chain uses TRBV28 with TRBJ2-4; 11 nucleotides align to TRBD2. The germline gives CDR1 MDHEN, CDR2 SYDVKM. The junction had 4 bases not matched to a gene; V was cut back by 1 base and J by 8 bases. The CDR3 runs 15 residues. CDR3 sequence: CASSLSRLAGYIQYF. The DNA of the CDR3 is TGTGCCAGCAGTTTATCGCGACTAGCGGGATACATTCAGTACTTC.

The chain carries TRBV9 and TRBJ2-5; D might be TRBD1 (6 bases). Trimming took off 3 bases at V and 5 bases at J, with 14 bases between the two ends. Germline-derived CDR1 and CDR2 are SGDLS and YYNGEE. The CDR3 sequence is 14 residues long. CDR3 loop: CASSAPGDRETQYF. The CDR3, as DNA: TGTGCCAGCAGCGCCCCAGGGGATCGGGAGACCCAGTACTTC. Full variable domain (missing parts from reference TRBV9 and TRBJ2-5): DSGVTQTPKHLITATGQRVTLRCSPRSGDLSVYWYQQSLDQGLQFLIQYYNGEERAKGNILERFSAQQFPDLHSELNLSSLELGDSALYFCASSAPGDRETQYFGPGTRLLVL.

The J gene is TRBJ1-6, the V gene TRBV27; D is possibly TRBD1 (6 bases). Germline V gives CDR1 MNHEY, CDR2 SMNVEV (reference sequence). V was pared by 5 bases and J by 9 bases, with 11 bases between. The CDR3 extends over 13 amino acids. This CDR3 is CASSQGSGSPLHF. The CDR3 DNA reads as TGTGCCAGCAGTCAGGGGAGCGGTTCACCCCTCCACTTT.

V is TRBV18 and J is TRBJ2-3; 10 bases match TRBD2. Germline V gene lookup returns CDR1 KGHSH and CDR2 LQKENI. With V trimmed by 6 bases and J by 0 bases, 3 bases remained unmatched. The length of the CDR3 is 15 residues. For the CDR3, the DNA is TGTGCCAGCTCTCTGACTAGCGGGAGCACAGATACGCAGTATTTT. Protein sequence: CASSLTSGSTDTQYF.

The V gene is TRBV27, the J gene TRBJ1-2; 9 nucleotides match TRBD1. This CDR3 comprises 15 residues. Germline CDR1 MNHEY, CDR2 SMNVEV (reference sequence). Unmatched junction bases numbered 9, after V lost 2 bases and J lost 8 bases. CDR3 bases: TGTGCCAGCAGTTTAACAGGGGGCAAGCGGCGGGGCTACACCTTC. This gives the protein CASSLTGGKRRGYTF.

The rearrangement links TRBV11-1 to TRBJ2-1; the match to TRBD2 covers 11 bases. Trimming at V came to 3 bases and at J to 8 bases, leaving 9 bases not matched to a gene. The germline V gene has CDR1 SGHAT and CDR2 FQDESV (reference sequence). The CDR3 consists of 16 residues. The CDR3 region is CASSFPSGGPADEQFF. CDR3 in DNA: TGTGCCAGCAGCTTCCCTAGCGGGGGGCCGGCGGATGAGCAGTTCTTC.

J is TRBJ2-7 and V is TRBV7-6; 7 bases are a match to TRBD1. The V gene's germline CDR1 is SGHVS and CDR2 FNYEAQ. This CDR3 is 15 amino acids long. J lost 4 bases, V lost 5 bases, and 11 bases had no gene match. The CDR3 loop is CASSPLLGGLYEQYF. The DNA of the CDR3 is TGTGCCAGCAGCCCGCTATTAGGGGGCTTGTACGAGCAGTACTTC.

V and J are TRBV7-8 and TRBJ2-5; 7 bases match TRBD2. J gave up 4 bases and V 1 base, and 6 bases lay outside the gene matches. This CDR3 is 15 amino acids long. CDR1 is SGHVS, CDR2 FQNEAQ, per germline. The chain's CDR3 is CASSLGGRAVETQYF. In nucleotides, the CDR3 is TGTGCCAGCAGCTTAGGTGGGAGGGCCGTAGAGACCCAGTACTTC.

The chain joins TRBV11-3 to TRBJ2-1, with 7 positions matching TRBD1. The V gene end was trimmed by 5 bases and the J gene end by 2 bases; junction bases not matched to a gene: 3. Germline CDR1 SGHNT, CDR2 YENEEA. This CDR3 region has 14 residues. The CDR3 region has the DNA TGTGCCAGCAGCCCGGGACAGACCTACAATGAGCAGTTCTTC. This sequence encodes CASSPGQTYNEQFF.

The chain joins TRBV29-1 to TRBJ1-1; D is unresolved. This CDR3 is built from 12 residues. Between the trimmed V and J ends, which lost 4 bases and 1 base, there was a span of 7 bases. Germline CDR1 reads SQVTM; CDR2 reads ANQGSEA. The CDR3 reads CSVVSGNTEAFF. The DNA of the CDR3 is TGCAGCGTTGTTTCAGGGAACACTGAAGCTTTCTTT. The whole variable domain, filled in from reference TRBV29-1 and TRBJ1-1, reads SAVISQKPSRDICQRGTSLTIQCQVDSQVTMMFWYRQQPGQSLTLIATANQGSEATYESGFVIDKFPISRPNLTFSTLTVSNMSPEDSSIYLCSVVSGNTEAFFGQGTRLTVV.

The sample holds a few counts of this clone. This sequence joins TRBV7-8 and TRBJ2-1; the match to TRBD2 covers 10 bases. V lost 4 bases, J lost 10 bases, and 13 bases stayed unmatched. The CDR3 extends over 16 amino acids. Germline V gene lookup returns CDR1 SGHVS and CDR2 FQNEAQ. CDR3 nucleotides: TGTGCCAGCAGCTCTAGACTAGCGGGTGAGTCAAGAGAGCAGTTCTTC. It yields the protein CASSSRLAGESREQFF.

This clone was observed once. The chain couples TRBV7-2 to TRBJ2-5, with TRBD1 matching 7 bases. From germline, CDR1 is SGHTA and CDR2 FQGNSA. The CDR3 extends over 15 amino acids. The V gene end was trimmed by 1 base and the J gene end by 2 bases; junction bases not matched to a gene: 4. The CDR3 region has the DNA TGTGCCAGCAGCTTAGGATCCAGGGGGCAAGAGACCCAGTACTTC. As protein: CASSLGSRGQETQYF.

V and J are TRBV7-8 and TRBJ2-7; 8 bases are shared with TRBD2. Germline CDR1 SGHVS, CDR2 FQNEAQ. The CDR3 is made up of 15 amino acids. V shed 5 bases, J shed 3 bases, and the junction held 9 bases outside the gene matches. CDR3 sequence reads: CASSPKYGGDYEQYF. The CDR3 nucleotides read TGTGCCAGCAGCCCGAAATACGGGGGGGACTACGAGCAGTACTTC. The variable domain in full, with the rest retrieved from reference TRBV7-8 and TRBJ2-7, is GAGVSQSPRYKVAKRGQDVALRCDPISGHVSLFWYQQALGQGPEFLTYFQNEAQLDKSGLPSDRFFAERPEGSVSTLKIQRTQQEDSAVYLCASSPKYGGDYEQYFGPGTRLTVT.

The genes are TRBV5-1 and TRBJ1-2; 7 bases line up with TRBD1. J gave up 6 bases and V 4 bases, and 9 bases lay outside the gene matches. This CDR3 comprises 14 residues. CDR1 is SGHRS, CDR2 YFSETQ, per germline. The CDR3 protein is CASSGLQGKDGYTF. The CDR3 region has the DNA TGCGCCAGCAGCGGGCTACAGGGGAAGGATGGCTACACCTTC.

CDR3 loop: CASRYSNQPQHF. The CDR3 bases are TGTGCCAGCAGATATAGCAATCAGCCCCAGCATTTT. The chain joins TRBV12-3 or TRBV12-4 to TRBJ1-5, with D unresolved. V was pared by 6 bases and J by 0 bases, with 3 bases between. This CDR3 region has 12 residues.

The CDR3 coding sequence is TGTGCCAGCAGACAGGACAACGTTAACTATGGCTACACCTTC. This translates into CASRQDNVNYGYTF. The J gene is TRBJ1-2, the V gene TRBV2; maybe TRBD1 (5 bases). The germline CDR1 and CDR2 sequences are SNHLY and FYNNEI. The CDR3 has 14 amino acids. Trimming left V 6 bases short and J 1 base short, with 12 bases between. The complete variable domain, with remaining parts taken from reference TRBV2 and TRBJ1-2, reads EPEVTQTPSHQVTQMGQEVILRCVPISNHLYFYWYRQILGQKVEFLVSFYNNEISEKSEIFDDQFSVERPDGSNFTLKIRSTKLEDSAMYFCASRQDNVNYGYTFGSGTRLTVV.